This TCR beta chain is from a study of regulatory T cells in long-lasting Graves disease. This sample's time point: persistent/refractory GD, antithyroid drugs over 5 years with positive TRAb. Making the TCR library involved RNA that had been extracted from PBMCs. This clonotype was recorded only once. A much more abundant neighbour one base away suggests this may be a read error. CDR3 length equals 14 residues. The germline CDR1 and CDR2 sequences are MNHGY and SVAAGI. Arm-PCR of CDR3 regions with iRepertoire HTBI primers generated TCR beta libraries. MiXCR, run by TCRdb on the multiplex PCR reads, gives a single entry per CDR3 protein. Found here are roughly 500,000 distinct CDR3 sequences, about a fifth of them singletons; the top ten hold 7.1%.

The V and J genes are TRBV6-9 and TRBJ2-2; D may be TRBD2 (5 bases). This TCR was recovered from a female donor with Graves disease. Sequences were derived from peripheral blood mononuclear cells (PBMCs), sampled when the disease was refractory, from a patient treated with antithyroid drugs. CDR3 DNA sequence: TGTGCCAGCAGTTTAGGACCATATCCCGGGGAGCTGCTTTTT. Translation gives CASSLGPYPGELLF.